The 16 T cell receptor beta chains below were found in one sample sequenced in a study of blood T cells in healthy people across ages. Next came a second PCR, run for roughly 6 to 11 cycles, which used a sample-barcoded 5' primer along with a J-beta primer mix. TCRdb analysed the 5' RACE reads with MiXCR anew, one entry per CDR3 protein. The table shows 1.4 million to 1.5 million distinct CDR3 sequences, with 42% occurring only once. Source material: blood. These receptors all stem from a young woman in good health.

There are many counts of this clonotype. The chain recombines TRBV11-1 with TRBJ2-3; the match to TRBD2 covers 12 bases. The germline V gene encodes CDR1 SGHAT and CDR2 FQDESV (reference sequence). The trim removed 4 bases at V and 0 bases at J, leaving 8 bases unmatched. This CDR3 is 18 amino acids long. CDR3 loop: CASSSGLAGYPSTDTQYF. As DNA, the CDR3 is TGTGCCAGCAGCTCCGGACTAGCGGGGTACCCTAGCACAGATACGCAGTATTTT.

The chain links TRBV6-1 to TRBJ2-3, with D uncertain. There are 13 residues in the CDR3. The germline CDR1 and CDR2 sequences are MNHNS and SASEGT. The V gene lost 2 bases and the J gene lost 1 base, with 4 bases spanning the gap. This CDR3 is CASSETRTDTQYF. As DNA, the CDR3 is TGTGCCAGCAGTGAAACTCGCACAGATACGCAGTATTTT.

The V gene is TRBV7-9, the J gene TRBJ2-3; TRBD2 aligns across 8 bases. V lost 5 bases to trimming and J lost 2 bases; unmatched junction nucleotides: 12. In germline, CDR1 is SEHNR, CDR2 FQNEAQ (reference sequence). The CDR3 is 17 amino acids. CDR3 in DNA: TGTGCCAGCAGCCAAACGCGGGGGGACGATTACACAGATACGCAGTATTTT. Translation: CASSQTRGDDYTDTQYF.

Remarks on this clonotype: A much larger clone is a single base away; this may be a read error. The J gene is TRBJ2-5, the V gene TRBV29-1; 7 positions match TRBD2. Judging by the DNA end, TRBJ2-1 fits better; the J call may be wrong. The CDR3 totals 13 residues. Germline assignment: CDR1 SQVTM and CDR2 ANQGSEA. The CDR3 protein is CSAARDYQETQFF. DNA of the CDR3: TGCAGCGCTGCCCGGGACTATCAAGAGACCCAGTTCTTC.

The gene calls are TRBV11-2 and TRBJ2-1; 8 nucleotides align to TRBD2. Looked up from germline, CDR1 is SGHAT and CDR2 is FQNNGV. This CDR3 has 16 amino acids. The ends lost 5 bases at V and 9 bases at J; junction bases unmatched: 15. The CDR3 here is CASSPNAGGKVGEQFF. The CDR3 DNA reads as TGTGCCAGCAGCCCGAACGCGGGAGGCAAAGTCGGTGAGCAGTTCTTC.

In its sample, this clonotype was seen once. V gene TRBV9 combines with J gene TRBJ2-1; TRBD1 aligns across 7 bases. The V gene end was trimmed by 0 bases and the J gene end by 10 bases; junction bases not matched to a gene: 10. There are 15 residues in the CDR3. CDR1 and CDR2 from the germline V gene are SGDLS and YYNGEE. The DNA for the CDR3 is TGTGCCAGCAGCGTAGGGGAGACAGGGTATTACGAGCAGTTCTTC. Protein: CASSVGETGYYEQFF.

The chain links TRBV12-3 or TRBV12-4 to TRBJ2-1, with 12 nucleotides matching TRBD2. Trimming removed 3 bases from V and 6 bases from J; junction bases left unmatched: 12. This CDR3 has 18 amino acids. The CDR3 DNA is TGTGCCAGCAGTTTTTCCCCCCTAGCGGGAGGGCAGGGCAATGAGCAGTTCTTC. It specifies CASSFSPLAGGQGNEQFF.

J is TRBJ2-1 and V is TRBV7-2; weak D call: TRBD1 (6 bases). With 6 bases removed from V and 8 bases from J, the gap between germline ends came to 14 bases. The germline gives CDR1 SGHTA, CDR2 FQGNSA. The CDR3 covers 13 residues. For the CDR3, the DNA is TGTGCCAGCAGAGTGGGGGCCCGGGATGAGCAGTTCTTC. Translation gives CASRVGARDEQFF.

Remarks on this clonotype: The germline gene is not matched at one end of the junction; a read error may be the cause. This rearrangement joins TRBV10-2 to TRBJ2-6; possibly TRBD1 for D (5 bases). The V gene's germline CDR1 is WSHSY and CDR2 SAAADI. This CDR3 has 15 residues. Here the CDR3 DNA reads TGCGCCAGCAGTGAATACGCCTCTGGGGCCAACATCCTGACTTTC. Translation gives CASSEYASGANILTF.

This rearrangement joins TRBV7-9 to TRBJ1-1, with 7 bases fitting TRBD1. J was trimmed by 1 base and V by 5 bases; bases with no gene match: 7. CDR3 length equals 15 residues. Germline loops: CDR1 SEHNR, CDR2 FQNEAQ (reference sequence). As DNA, the CDR3 is TGTGCCAGCAGCGTAGACAGGGAGCCGAACACTGAAGCTTTCTTT. This gives the protein CASSVDREPNTEAFF.

This clonotype was recorded a few times. The V gene is TRBV20-1, the J gene TRBJ2-3; D uncertain. V was shortened by 0 bases and J by 7 bases, with 17 bases between the two germline ends. The CDR3 loop spans 15 amino acids. Germline V lookup: CDR1 DFQATT, CDR2 SNEGSKA (reference sequence). The CDR3 bases are TGCAGTGCTAGAGATACTCCCGATTGGGTTAATACGCAGTATTTT. It yields the protein CSARDTPDWVNTQYF.

The V and J genes are TRBV20-1 and TRBJ2-1; maybe TRBD1 (5 bases). The V gene's germline CDR1 is DFQATT and CDR2 SNEGSKA (reference sequence). The CDR3 has 14 residues. Trimming left V 3 bases short and J 8 bases short, with 17 bases between. The CDR3 sequence: CSASGARLWDEQFF. The CDR3 DNA reads TGCAGTGCTAGTGGGGCCCGGCTCTGGGATGAGCAGTTCTTC.

In the case of this clonotype: It may be a read error: a sequence one base away is much more abundant. The chain couples TRBV10-3 to TRBJ2-3, with D possibly matching TRBD2 (6 bases). CDR3 length: 15 residues. Germline V gene sequence: CDR1 ENHRY, CDR2 SYGVKD. CDR3 sequence reads: CAVSESISGGDTQYF. CDR3 coding DNA: TGTGCCGTCAGTGAGTCTATTAGCGGAGGGGATACGCAGTATTTT.

The rearrangement joins TRBV12-3 or TRBV12-4 to TRBJ2-7, with 8 bases identical to TRBD1. J lost 5 bases, V lost 3 bases, and 9 bases had no gene match. The CDR3 covers 15 residues. The CDR3 sequence: CASSFSGTGGNEQYF. Written as DNA, the CDR3 is TGTGCCAGCAGTTTCTCCGGGACAGGAGGAAACGAGCAGTACTTC.

This clonotype has just a few counts. The gene calls are TRBV21-1 and TRBJ2-3; TRBD2, the D gene given by the table, was not confirmed from the DNA. TRBV21-1 is classified as a pseudogene. The CDR3 has 16 amino acids. The CDR3 region is CASSTNREGSQDTQYF. The DNA of the CDR3 is TGTGCCAGCAGCACCAATAGGGAGGGATCACAAGATACGCAGTATTTT.

This clonotype was detected only a few times. The rearrangement joins TRBV20-1 to TRBJ1-2; D may be TRBD1 (5 bases). The germline V gene has CDR1 DFQATT and CDR2 SNEGSKA (reference sequence). With 3 bases removed from V and 2 bases from J, the gap between germline ends came to 10 bases. The CDR3 extends over 13 amino acids. CDR3 loop: CSASKQANYGYTF. For the CDR3, the DNA is TGCAGTGCTAGTAAACAGGCGAACTATGGCTACACCTTC.